The sequence of this T cell receptor (beta chain) was determined in a study of shared clonotypes between healthy human individuals. Whole-study findings and limits: Non-shared clonotypes showed lower generation probabilities than clonotypes common to all four donors.

On this clone: Its antigen remains unknown.

The protocol was immunoSEQ multiplex PCR, while the TCRdb copy is restricted to in-frame clones and leaves out a portion. The repertoire holds 1.5 million to 2.5 million clones, roughly 95% seen once, with 1.2% in the top ten. V lost 3 bases and J 1 base, leaving 13 bases between the germline ends. The CDR3 is made up of 15 amino acids. CDR1 is SEHNR, CDR2 FQNEAQ, per germline (reference sequence). CD8 cells regarded as naive lacked CD45RO, were positively chosen for CCR7, and omitted terminally differentiated effector memory CD45RA+ cells. Sequencing was done on a sample of naive CD8+ T cells sorted from blood. The TCR sequence derives from a man in his late teens or twenties in good health. This chain links TRBV7-9 with TRBJ2-7; D remains unclear. The CDR3 DNA is TGTGCCAGCAGCTTCCCCTTAGGAGCATCCTACGAGCAGTACTTC. Protein: CASSFPLGASYEQYF.